A selection of T cell receptor beta chains follows, all from one sample in a study of blood T cell repertoires in COVID-19. This table comes from immunoSEQ multiplex PCR, and its TCRdb copy is limited to in-frame clones, with some not included. This table has a few hundred thousand clones, less than 90% appearing once. The sequenced sample was peripheral blood. All receptors come from a man in his 60s who had recovered from COVID-19. Each CDR3 is given with its conserved first and last residue. Fields, in order: J gene, clone size, D gene, CDR3 length, V gene, CDR3 protein, CDR3 DNA. A D gene is named only where the DNA matches it firmly. For some rows the clone size is stated as once, few or many, or as a class when expanded; others skip it.

>TRBJ2-6|.|TRBD1|18|TRBV3-1/TRBV3-2
CASSFGTGSHSGANVLTF
TGTGCCAGCAGTTTCGGGACAGGGAGTCACTCTGGGGCCAACGTCCTGACTTTC
>TRBJ2-1|.|TRBD1|14|TRBV7-2
CASSFDRGRDEQFF
TGTGCCAGCAGCTTCGACAGGGGGCGGGATGAGCAGTTCTTC
>TRBJ2-2|few|.|14|TRBV18
CASSRDASTGELFF
TGTGCCAGCTCGCGGGACGCCTCCACCGGGGAGCTGTTTTTT
>TRBJ2-7|.|TRBD1|13|TRBV12-3/TRBV12-4
CASRRTGAYEQYF
TGTGCCAGCAGGAGGACAGGAGCCTACGAGCAGTACTTC
>TRBJ1-3|.|TRBD1|14|TRBV27
CASSSDRVSNTIYF
TGTGCCAGCAGTTCCGACAGGGTATCAAACACCATATATTTT
>TRBJ1-6|.|.|14|TRBV19
CASSIEQGIAPLHF
TGTGCCAGTAGTATAGAACAGGGCATTGCACCCCTCCACTTT
>TRBJ2-5|once|.|12|TRBV28
CASSFPSETQYF
TGTGCCAGCAGTTTCCCCTCAGAGACCCAGTACTTC
>TRBJ1-6|.|TRBD1|16|TRBV19
CASSTRGTGVKSPLHF
TGTGCCAGTAGTACCCGCGGCACAGGGGTAAAGTCACCCCTCCACTTT
>TRBJ1-1|.|.|14|TRBV28
CASSFQGSNTEAFF
TGTGCCAGCAGTTTCCAGGGGTCGAACACTGAAGCTTTCTTT
>TRBJ2-1|.|TRBD2|16|TRBV11-2
CASSLEGTSGNNEQFF
TGTGCCAGCAGCTTAGAAGGTACTAGCGGCAACAATGAGCAGTTCTTC